This passage covers 18 T cell receptor beta chains from one sample sequenced in a study of T cell responses to AZD1222 COVID-19 vaccine (dated by TCRdb to the early 2020s). This sample's time point label indicates: about 28 days (+/-7) after the second vaccine dose. The sample's treatment or condition label, decoded: meningococcal conjugate vaccine given as trial control. The library was prepared using the immunoSEQ multiplex PCR assay. Drawn from immuneACCESS, this table holds only the in-frame rearrangements with V and J called that TCRdb kept. Clones are partly lost; checked studies trace under half to an unresolved V gene and leave the rest unexplained. The sample records roughly 200,000 clones, about 94% of which are singletons. The ten largest clones take up over 1.5% of the sample. The material sequenced was peripheral blood, taken 28 days after the second dose of the MenACWY control vaccine. Receptors originate from an adult who received the MenACWY meningococcal vaccine as a control.

This chain connects TRBV11-3 to TRBJ1-1; D gene ambiguous. The germline V gene has CDR1 SGHNT and CDR2 YENEEA. The CDR3 runs to 13 residues. Trimming removed 0 bases at V and 5 bases at J, with 7 bases between. CDR3 loop: CASSLDAGTEAFF. In DNA form, the CDR3 reads TGTGCCAGCAGCTTAGATGCTGGGACTGAAGCTTTCTTT.

The gene calls are TRBV14 and TRBJ1-1; 7 bases are a match to TRBD1. Germline V gene data show CDR1 as SGHDN and CDR2 as FVKESK. V shed 2 bases and J 0 bases; nucleotides not matched to a gene: 3. The CDR3 is 15 amino acids. CDR3 in DNA: TGTGCCAGCAGCCAAACGACAGGGATGAACACTGAAGCTTTCTTT. Encoded protein: CASSQTTGMNTEAFF.

This clone came up once. CDR3 protein: CASSLRGAETQYF. In nucleotides, the CDR3 is TGTGCCAGCAGCTTGAGGGGGGCTGAGACCCAGTACTTC. V is TRBV7-2 and J is TRBJ2-5; D is possibly TRBD1 or TRBD2 (6 bases each). This CDR3 region has 13 residues. V was trimmed by 3 bases and J by 5 bases, leaving 10 bases between them. CDR1 SGHTA and CDR2 FQGNSA come from the germline V gene.

The DNA of the CDR3 is TGTGCCATCGCGGGACAGAATGCCTACAATGAGCAGTTCTTC. This encodes CAIAGQNAYNEQFF. This sequence joins TRBV10-3 and TRBJ2-1; tentatively, D is TRBD1 (7 bases). Trimming cost V 8 bases and J 2 bases, with 13 bases left between them. The CDR3 has 14 amino acids. From germline, CDR1 is ENHRY and CDR2 SYGVKD.

The chain carries TRBV7-9 and TRBJ1-3; the D is unclear. Deletions cut 6 bases from V and 5 bases from J, with 14 bases between. CDR1 and CDR2 from the germline V gene are SEHNR and FQNEAQ (reference sequence). The CDR3 contains 14 residues. The CDR3 region is CASRHGHFRNTIYF. As DNA, the CDR3 is TGTGCCAGCAGACATGGGCACTTTAGAAACACCATATATTTT.

This rearrangement joins TRBV5-1 to TRBJ2-2; D might be TRBD1 (6 bases). The CDR3 runs to 16 residues. Trimming cost V 5 bases and J 1 base, with 15 bases left between them. CDR1 SGHRS and CDR2 YFSETQ come from the germline V gene. The chain's CDR3 is CASRHRVGMNTGELFF. The CDR3 DNA reads as TGCGCCAGCAGGCACAGGGTGGGAATGAACACCGGGGAGCTGTTTTTT. Based on the CDR3 plus reference TRBV5-1 and TRBJ2-2, the full variable domain is KAGVTQTPRYLIKTRGQQVTLSCSPISGHRSVSWYQQTPGQGLQFLFEYFSETQRNKGNFPGRFSGRQFSNSRSEMNVSTLELGDSALYLCASRHRVGMNTGELFFGEGSRLTVL.

The rearrangement uses TRBV28 and TRBJ1-3, with D possibly being TRBD1 (5 bases). The V end was cut by 6 bases, the J end by 2 bases, with 17 bases between. Per the germline V gene, CDR1 is MDHEN and CDR2 is SYDVKM. The CDR3 covers 16 residues. CDR3 loop: CASSLPQGRAGNTIYF. DNA of the CDR3: TGTGCCAGCAGCCTACCCCAGGGTAGAGCTGGAAACACCATATATTTT.

Concerning this clone: At one of its ends the junction is not consistent with the germline gene, which may arise from a read error. The chain uses TRBV4-3 and TRBJ2-7; the match to TRBD2 covers 12 bases. There are 16 residues in the CDR3. Germline CDR1 reads LGHNA; CDR2 reads YSLEER. The CDR3 DNA follows: TGCGCCAGCAGCCAAGAACTAGCGGGGGGCTCCTACGAGCAGTACTTT. The encoded protein is CASSQELAGGSYEQYF.

V gene TRBV11-2 combines with J gene TRBJ1-2; the D is unclear. Germline CDR1 reads SGHAT; CDR2 reads FQNNGV. This CDR3 is built from 15 residues. Between the trimmed V and J ends, which lost 0 bases and 8 bases, there was a span of 16 bases. Here the CDR3 reads CASSLDMSTGKGYTF. The CDR3 coding sequence is TGTGCCAGCAGCTTAGATATGAGTACGGGGAAGGGCTACACCTTC.

The genes are TRBV7-2 and TRBJ1-3; the D gene is possibly TRBD1 (6 bases). Trimming cost V 0 bases and J 0 bases, with 9 bases left between them. This CDR3 has 16 amino acids. Germline CDR1 is SGHTA and CDR2 is FQGNSA. For the CDR3, the DNA is TGTGCCAGCAGCTTAGCGGACAGAGTCTCTGGAAACACCATATATTTT. It is translated as CASSLADRVSGNTIYF.

V is TRBV28 and J is TRBJ2-3; no clear D gene. Germline loops: CDR1 MDHEN, CDR2 SYDVKM. The CDR3 runs 11 residues. Trimming left V 7 bases short and J 9 bases short, with 11 bases between. Written as DNA, the CDR3 is TGTGCCAGCAAGAGTCCCGGCACGCAGTATTTT. Protein product: CASKSPGTQYF.

V is TRBV29-1 and J is TRBJ2-1, with 8 bases lining up with TRBD2. Trimming took 7 bases from V and 9 from J; bases not matched to a gene: 11. Germline CDR1 reads SQVTM; CDR2 reads ANQGSEA. The CDR3 runs to 13 residues. CDR3 DNA: TGCAGCGCCTTTTCTTCGGGGGGGACTGAGCAGTTCTTC. Amino acids: CSAFSSGGTEQFF.

The chain is built from TRBV7-7 and TRBJ2-1; 10 nucleotides agree with TRBD1. CDR1 and CDR2 (germline): SSHAT, FNYEAQ (reference sequence). Losses at the gene ends were 5 bases for V and 8 bases for J; bases not matched to a gene: 9. The CDR3 is made up of 15 amino acids. The CDR3: CASSRRDRGRDEQFF. In nucleotides, the CDR3 is TGTGCCAGCAGCCGCCGGGACAGGGGTAGGGATGAGCAGTTCTTC.

The chain combines TRBV27 with TRBJ2-3; the match to TRBD2 covers 7 bases. J was trimmed by 4 bases and V by 1 base; bases with no gene match: 2. There are 14 residues in the CDR3. In germline, CDR1 is MNHEY, CDR2 SMNVEV (reference sequence). CDR3 loop: CASSLFSGSDTQYF. The CDR3 bases are TGTGCCAGCAGTTTATTTAGCGGGTCAGATACGCAGTATTTT.

The V and J genes are TRBV6-1 and TRBJ1-4; 9 bases map to TRBD1. Germline CDR1 reads MNHNS; CDR2 reads SASEGT. The CDR3 has 15 amino acids. Trimming cost V 3 bases and J 8 bases; bases outside gene matches: 7. CDR3: CASSEPGQGSEKLFF. The CDR3 nucleotides read TGTGCCAGCAGTGAGCCGGGACAGGGAAGCGAAAAACTGTTTTTT.

V and J are TRBV5-5 and TRBJ2-3; D is perhaps TRBD1 (5 bases). This CDR3 is built from 15 residues. Germline CDR1 and CDR2: SGHKS and YYEKEE (reference sequence). V gave up 2 bases and J gave up 2 bases, with 12 bases separating them. The chain's CDR3 is CASSFPPGSTDTQYF. The CDR3 bases are TGTGCCAGCAGCTTCCCGCCAGGGTCCACAGATACGCAGTATTTT.

Here the CDR3 DNA reads TGTGCCAGCTCCATCAGGAGGAATGAAAAACTGTTTTTT. It codes for CASSIRRNEKLFF. This chain joins TRBV28 and TRBJ1-4; D not resolved. The CDR3 covers 13 residues. The V gene's germline CDR1 is MDHEN and CDR2 SYDVKM. V was pared by 8 bases and J by 5 bases, with 12 bases between. Full variable domain (outside the CDR3, taken from reference TRBV28 and TRBJ1-4): DVKVTQSSRYLVKRTGEKVFLECVQDMDHENMFWYRQDPGLGLRLIYFSYDVKMKEKGDIPEGYSVSREKKERFSLILESASTNQTSMYLCASSIRRNEKLFFGSGTQLSVL.

The chain carries TRBV11-2 and TRBJ2-1, with 7 bases identical to TRBD2. This CDR3 region has 17 residues. The V gene end was trimmed by 1 base and the J gene end by 0 bases; junction bases not matched to a gene: 6. Germline V gene data show CDR1 as SGHAT and CDR2 as FQNNGV. CDR3 DNA: TGTGCCAGCAGCTTAGTGAGCGGGATTCGCTCCTACAATGAGCAGTTCTTC. It yields the protein CASSLVSGIRSYNEQFF. The complete variable domain, with remaining parts taken from reference TRBV11-2 and TRBJ2-1, reads EAGVAQSPRYKIIEKRQSVAFWCNPISGHATLYWYQQILGQGPKLLIQFQNNGVVDDSQLPKDRFSAERLKGVDSTLKIQPAKLEDSAVYLCASSLVSGIRSYNEQFFGPGTRLTVL.